This TCR beta chain was recovered during a study of shared clonotypes between healthy human individuals. Division of CD4+ cells produced a CD45RA+ naive subset and a CD45RA-negative memory subset. The CDR3 is 11 amino acids. The V and J ends lost 6 bases and 2 bases respectively, with 3 bases between them. Germline V gene sequence: CDR1 SNHLY, CDR2 FYNNEI. This clone has more than one count but fewer than ten. Antigen: not known. This may be a read error, as it is one base from a much larger clone. Other DNA sequences in this sample translate to the same CDR3. Findings of the study overall: Larger estimated richness was generally seen in naive subsets than in memory subsets.

Deep-level settings were used for running the assay. TCRdb's copy holds only in-frame clones and misses some; the assay was immunoSEQ multiplex PCR. The sample lists roughly 1,000,000 clones, about 84% occurring once. The specimen sequenced was memory CD4+ T cells from PBMCs. Subset reported: CD45RA-negative fraction. The TCR comes from a man between 18 and 35 years old in good health. Some clones in this sample may be carry-over from other donors' samples. This sequence joins TRBV2 and TRBJ2-3; no clear D gene. The CDR3 sequence is CASSPTDTQYF. The DNA of the CDR3 is TGTGCCAGCAGCCCCACAGATACGCAGTATTTT.